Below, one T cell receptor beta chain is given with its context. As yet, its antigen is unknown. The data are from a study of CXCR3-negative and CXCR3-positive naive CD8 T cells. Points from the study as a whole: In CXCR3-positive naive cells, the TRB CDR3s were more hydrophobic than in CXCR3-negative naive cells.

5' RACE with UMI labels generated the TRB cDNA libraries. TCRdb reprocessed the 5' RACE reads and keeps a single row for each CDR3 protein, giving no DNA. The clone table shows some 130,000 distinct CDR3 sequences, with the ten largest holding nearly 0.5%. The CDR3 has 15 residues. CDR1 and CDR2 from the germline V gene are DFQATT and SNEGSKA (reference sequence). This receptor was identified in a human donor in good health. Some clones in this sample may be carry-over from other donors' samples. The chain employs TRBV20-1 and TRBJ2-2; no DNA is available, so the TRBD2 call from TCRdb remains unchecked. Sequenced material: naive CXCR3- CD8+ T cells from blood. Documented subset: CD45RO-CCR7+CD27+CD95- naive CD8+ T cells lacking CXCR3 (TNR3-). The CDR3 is CSARKPGGNTGELFF.